This TCR beta chain comes out of a study of shared clonotypes between healthy human individuals. The naive CD8 fraction comprised CD45RO-negative cells positively selected for CCR7 and excluded terminally differentiated effector memory CD45RA+ cells. Germline CDR1 reads MDHEN; CDR2 reads SYDVKM. The CDR3 is made up of 14 amino acids. The V gene end was trimmed by 6 bases and the J gene end by 5 bases; junction bases not matched to a gene: 7. Profiling relied on immunoSEQ multiplex PCR, and the TCRdb table lists in-frame clones only, not all of them. The sample lists roughly 570,000 clones, roughly 98% seen once, with 0.25% to 0.35% in the top ten.

This receptor was taken from a man aged 30-40 years in good health. The rearrangement links TRBV28 to TRBJ2-7; 10 bases agree with TRBD1. The source material was naive CD8+ T cells sorted from blood. In DNA form, the CDR3 reads TGTGCCAGCAGCCGCGGGACAGGGGACGACGAGCAGTACTTC. Translation gives CASSRGTGDDEQYF.